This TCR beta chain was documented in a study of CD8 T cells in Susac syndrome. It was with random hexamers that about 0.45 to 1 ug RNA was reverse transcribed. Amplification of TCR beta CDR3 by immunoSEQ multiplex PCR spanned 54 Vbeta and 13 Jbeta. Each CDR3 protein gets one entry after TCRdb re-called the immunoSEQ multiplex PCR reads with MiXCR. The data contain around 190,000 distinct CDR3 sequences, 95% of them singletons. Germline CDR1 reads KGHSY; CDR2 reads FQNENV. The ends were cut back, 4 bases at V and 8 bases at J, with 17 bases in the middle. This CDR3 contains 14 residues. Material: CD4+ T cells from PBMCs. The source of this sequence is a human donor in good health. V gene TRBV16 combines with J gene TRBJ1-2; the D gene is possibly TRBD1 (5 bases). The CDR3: CASSLSPGAGGYTF. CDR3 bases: TGTGCCAGCAGCCTCTCGCCCGGGGCGGGGGGCTACACCTTC.